Listed here are 30 T cell receptor beta chains from one sample, sequenced in a study of blood T cell repertoires in COVID-19. Sequencing used immunoSEQ multiplex PCR; TCRdb keeps in-frame clones, though not all of them. This repertoire shows 350,000 to 400,000 clones, around 87% found once; its top ten account for about 1%. Sequenced: PBMCs or T cells enriched from blood (not recorded which). These receptors were taken from a man aged 18 to 29 who had recovered from COVID-19.

The J gene is TRBJ2-7, the V gene TRBV28; 11 bases line up with TRBD2. CDR1 MDHEN and CDR2 SYDVKM come from the germline V gene. The CDR3 consists of 17 residues. V dropped 2 bases and J dropped 1; count of bases not matched to a gene: 7. The CDR3 here is CASSLVSSGRSSYEQYF. The CDR3 nucleotides read TGTGCCAGCAGTTTAGTTTCTAGCGGGAGGAGTTCCTACGAGCAGTACTTC.

The chain has TRBV4-3 and TRBJ2-3; the D gene is possibly TRBD2 (6 bases). The CDR3 has 16 amino acids. The germline gives CDR1 LGHNA, CDR2 YSLEER. Trimming pared 4 bases from V and 1 base from J, leaving 15 bases between. The CDR3 reads CASSPAGLRGTDTQYF. CDR3 sequence (DNA): TGCGCCAGCAGCCCCGCGGGGCTAAGGGGCACAGATACGCAGTATTTT.

The chain employs TRBV7-9 and TRBJ1-6; D is ambiguous. CDR1 and CDR2 from the germline V gene are SEHNR and FQNEAQ (reference sequence). The CDR3 has 11 residues. V was trimmed by 7 bases and J by 11 bases, leaving 9 bases between them. CDR3 DNA: TGTGCCAGCATCGCCCGAGCACCCCTCCACTTT. Translating it yields CASIARAPLHF. Based on the CDR3 plus reference TRBV7-9 and TRBJ1-6, the full variable domain is DTGVSQNPRHKITKRGQNVTFRCDPISEHNRLYWYRQTLGQGPEFLTYFQNEAQLEKSRLLSDRFSAERPKGSFSTLEIQRTEQGDSAMYLCASIARAPLHFGNGTRLTVT.

The rearrangement links TRBV19 to TRBJ1-1, with D tentatively TRBD1 (6 bases). Germline loops: CDR1 LNHDA, CDR2 SQIVND (reference sequence). V shed 8 bases and J shed 4 bases, with 14 bases lying between them. CDR3 length: 13 amino acids. CDR3 in amino acids: CASSRTVVTEAFF. The CDR3 DNA is TGTGCCAGTTCCCGGACAGTAGTCACTGAAGCTTTCTTT.

The chain is built from TRBV9 and TRBJ2-1; TRBD1 might be the D (5 bases). Germline V lookup: CDR1 SGDLS, CDR2 YYNGEE. Trimming cost V 0 bases and J 3 bases, with 10 bases left between them. The CDR3 is 15 amino acids. The chain's CDR3 is CASSVAPDSYNEQFF. CDR3 nucleotides: TGTGCCAGCAGCGTAGCTCCCGACAGCTACAATGAGCAGTTCTTC.

This clone was seen only a few times. J is TRBJ1-5 and V is TRBV7-3, with a weak D call TRBD1 (5 bases). The length of the CDR3 is 13 residues. V lost 3 bases, J lost 5 bases, and 8 bases lay in between. CDR1 SGHTA and CDR2 FQGTGA come from the germline V gene. CDR3 in DNA: TGTGCCAGCAGCTTGGACAATCATCAGCCCCAGCATTTT. Amino acid sequence: CASSLDNHQPQHF.

At least ten counts were recorded for this clone. The chain uses TRBV13 and TRBJ2-5; 14 bases map to TRBD2. This CDR3 comprises 17 residues. From germline, CDR1 is PRHDT and CDR2 FYEKMQ (reference sequence). Losses at the gene ends were 1 base for V and 4 bases for J; bases not matched to a gene: 5. The CDR3 loop is CASSLDWTSGGSETQYF. The CDR3 DNA is TGTGCCAGCAGCTTAGACTGGACTAGCGGGGGGTCAGAGACCCAGTACTTC.

This clone was seen just once. The CDR3 sequence is CASSPGGETQYF. Written as DNA, the CDR3 is TGCGCCAGCAGCCCCGGGGGTGAGACCCAGTACTTC. The rearrangement links TRBV5-1 to TRBJ2-5, with D possibly matching TRBD2 (6 bases). The CDR3 has 12 residues. Germline CDR1 and CDR2: SGHRS and YFSETQ. V was clipped by 4 bases and J by 5 bases, with 9 bases between them.

The chain employs TRBV5-1 and TRBJ2-7, with TRBD1 matching over 8 bases. This CDR3 has 14 residues. The germline V gene encodes CDR1 SGHRS and CDR2 YFSETQ. V lost 3 bases to trimming and J lost 2 bases; unmatched junction nucleotides: 4. CDR3 bases: TGCGCCAGCAGCTCGGACAGGGCGCCCTACGAGCAGTACTTC. Translated, it gives CASSSDRAPYEQYF.

This sequence joins TRBV6-1 and TRBJ2-1, with D maybe TRBD2 (6 bases). The CDR3 totals 13 residues. The V gene lost 3 bases and the J gene lost 7 bases, with 10 bases spanning the gap. Germline V gives CDR1 MNHNS, CDR2 SASEGT. The CDR3 DNA reads as TGTGCCAGCAGTGACTTAGGAGGGAATGAGCAGTTCTTC. Translated: CASSDLGGNEQFF.

The V gene is TRBV5-1, the J gene TRBJ1-1; 7 bases align to TRBD1. The germline CDR1 and CDR2 sequences are SGHRS and YFSETQ. This CDR3 contains 15 residues. The V segment lost 4 bases and the J segment 4 bases; nucleotides outside the gene matches: 10. CDR3 nucleotides: TGCGCCAGCAGCGAAACCGGGACAGCCCCCACTGAAGCTTTCTTT. It is translated as CASSETGTAPTEAFF.

This clone was detected a few times. V gene TRBV29-1 combines with J gene TRBJ2-2; TRBD1 matches 7 bases. Losses at the gene ends were 5 bases for V and 5 bases for J; bases not matched to a gene: 8. The length of the CDR3 is 14 residues. CDR1 and CDR2 (germline): SQVTM, ANQGSEA. The CDR3 loop is CSVRTGTATGELFF. Here the CDR3 DNA reads TGCAGCGTTCGAACCGGGACAGCTACCGGGGAGCTGTTTTTT.

V gene TRBV5-4 combines with J gene TRBJ2-7; 8 bases align to TRBD2. This CDR3 has 16 residues. Trimming cost V 4 bases and J 3 bases; bases outside gene matches: 12. CDR1 is SGHNT and CDR2 is YYREEE in the germline V gene (reference sequence). CDR3 sequence (DNA): TGTGCCAGCAGCGGAACACCCGGGACTAGTAGCTACGAGCAGTACTTC. Its protein product is CASSGTPGTSSYEQYF.

The table lists this clone with a few counts. The rearrangement links TRBV9 to TRBJ1-2; the D gene is possibly TRBD1 (6 bases). Germline V CDR1 and CDR2: SGDLS, YYNGEE. V was clipped by 4 bases and J by 0 bases, with 10 bases between them. This CDR3 region has 14 residues. DNA of the CDR3: TGTGCCAGCAGCCCGGGGGGCACTAACTATGGCTACACCTTC. Translation gives CASSPGGTNYGYTF.

The J gene is TRBJ2-7, the V gene TRBV27; possible D gene TRBD2, 7 bases. Germline V gene sequence: CDR1 MNHEY, CDR2 SMNVEV (reference sequence). V was pared by 3 bases and J by 4 bases, with 16 bases between. The CDR3 is made up of 15 amino acids. CDR3 protein: CASSLLGGTQYEQYF. CDR3 sequence (DNA): TGTGCCAGCAGTTTGCTCGGGGGGACACAATACGAGCAGTACTTC.

The chain recombines TRBV9 with TRBJ2-2, with TRBD2 matching 12 bases. The CDR3 covers 15 residues. CDR1 and CDR2 (germline): SGDLS, YYNGEE. J gave up 7 bases and V 3 bases, and 4 bases lay outside the gene matches. The CDR3 region is CASSELAGGVGELFF. CDR3 in DNA: TGTGCCAGCAGCGAACTAGCGGGGGGTGTCGGGGAGCTGTTTTTT.

V is TRBV5-6 and J is TRBJ1-3; no reliable D call. The V gene's germline CDR1 is SGHDT and CDR2 YYEEEE. Trimming removed 4 bases from V and 0 bases from J, with 17 bases in between. CDR3 length: 17 amino acids. CDR3 nucleotide sequence: TGTGCCAGCAGCCCAGGTCCAGGCTCCCGCTCTGGAAACACCATATATTTT. As protein: CASSPGPGSRSGNTIYF.

The rearrangement uses TRBV7-9 and TRBJ2-3, with TRBD2 matching over 7 bases. Unmatched junction bases numbered 10, after V lost 1 base and J lost 6 bases. The length of the CDR3 is 16 residues. Germline values: CDR1 SEHNR, CDR2 FQNEAQ (reference sequence). The CDR3 DNA follows: TGTGCCAGCAGCTTAGGACCGGGCGGGAGATCGGATACGCAGTATTTT. This translates into CASSLGPGGRSDTQYF.

The chain links TRBV7-2 to TRBJ2-7; D not certain. Trimming took 3 bases from V and 3 from J, leaving 3 bases between them. This CDR3 contains 11 residues. Germline CDR1 reads SGHTA; CDR2 reads FQGNSA. As DNA, the CDR3 is TGTGCCAGCAGCTTTTACTACGAGCAGTACTTC. Protein sequence: CASSFYYEQYF.

In this sample, this clone turned up a few times. CDR3 sequence: CASSEVFRAGNQPQHF. As DNA, the CDR3 is TGTGCCAGCAGTGAAGTTTTTCGGGCAGGGAATCAGCCCCAGCATTTT. V gene TRBV2 combines with J gene TRBJ1-5, with D possibly being TRBD1 (5 bases). Trimming pared 1 base from V and 4 bases from J, leaving 14 bases between. The CDR3 runs to 16 residues. Germline CDR1 SNHLY, CDR2 FYNNEI.

The chain joins TRBV11-1 to TRBJ2-7; D call uncertain. V shed 5 bases and J shed 2 bases, with 13 bases lying between them. Germline V gene sequence: CDR1 SGHAT, CDR2 FQDESV (reference sequence). CDR3 size: 14 residues. The CDR3 DNA is TGTGCCAGCAGCCCGAATCGGGTAGCCTACGAGCAGTACTTC. It yields the protein CASSPNRVAYEQYF.

V usage is TRBV6-2 or TRBV6-3 and J usage is TRBJ2-7; D may be TRBD2 (6 bases). The V and J ends lost 2 bases and 5 bases respectively, with 22 bases between them. The CDR3 totals 17 residues. Germline CDR1 reads MNHEY; CDR2 reads SVGEGT. CDR3 nucleotides: TGTGCCAGCAGTTACCTGGGGGTTAGCGGCCGATTCGACGAGCAGTACTTC. Amino acid sequence: CASSYLGVSGRFDEQYF.

This sequence joins TRBV7-2 and TRBJ1-3, with 7 bases fitting TRBD1. V trimming: 5 bases; J trimming: 0 bases; junction bases outside the gene matches: 4. The CDR3 totals 15 residues. CDR1 SGHTA and CDR2 FQGNSA come from the germline V gene. The CDR3 reads CASSKRTGSGNTIYF. CDR3 coding DNA: TGTGCCAGCAGCAAAAGGACAGGCTCTGGAAACACCATATATTTT. The entire variable domain, with the rest obtained from reference TRBV7-2 and TRBJ1-3, is as follows: GAGVSQSPSNKVTEKGKDVELRCDPISGHTALYWYRQSLGQGLEFLIYFQGNSAPDKSGLPSDRFSAERTGGSVSTLTIQRTQQEDSAVYLCASSKRTGSGNTIYFGEGSWLTVV.

The chain employs TRBV28 and TRBJ2-1; 14 bases agree with TRBD2. With 5 bases clipped from V and 8 bases from J, the junction kept 8 bases outside the gene matches. Germline CDR1 reads MDHEN; CDR2 reads SYDVKM. The CDR3 has 16 residues. CDR3 bases: TGTGCCAGCAGTAAGGGGACTAGCGGGAGTATAGATGAGCAGTTCTTC. Encoded protein: CASSKGTSGSIDEQFF.

This clone appeared once. The chain uses TRBV6-2 or TRBV6-3 and TRBJ1-5; D possibly corresponds to TRBD1 (6 bases). Trimming shortened V by 6 bases and J by 0 bases, and 15 bases separated the two germline ends. The germline V gene has CDR1 MNHEY and CDR2 SVGEGT. The CDR3 spans 16 residues. The CDR3 DNA follows: TGTGCCAGCAGCAACAGGGACCGAGGTAGCAATCAGCCCCAGCATTTT. Residues: CASSNRDRGSNQPQHF.

V gene TRBV5-8 combines with J gene TRBJ2-2; the D gene is possibly TRBD1 (5 bases). The CDR3 is made up of 17 amino acids. V was shortened by 0 bases and J by 4 bases, with 16 bases between the two germline ends. Germline CDR1 SGHTS, CDR2 YDEGEE. CDR3 sequence: CASSLAVQAVSTGELFF. In nucleotides, the CDR3 is TGTGCCAGCAGCTTGGCCGTACAGGCTGTGAGCACCGGGGAGCTGTTTTTT.

J is TRBJ2-7 and V is TRBV6-1, with D possibly being TRBD1 (5 bases). The V gene lost 3 bases and the J gene lost 2 bases, with 8 bases spanning the gap. This CDR3 has 13 amino acids. Germline V gives CDR1 MNHNS, CDR2 SASEGT. CDR3 region: CASSEQGPYEQYF. The CDR3 DNA follows: TGTGCCAGCAGTGAGCAGGGTCCCTACGAGCAGTACTTC.

This chain uses TRBV19 with TRBJ1-2, with a tentative D call TRBD1 (6 bases). From germline, CDR1 is LNHDA and CDR2 SQIVND (reference sequence). V shed 2 bases and J shed 6 bases, with 10 bases lying between them. The CDR3 spans 13 residues. CDR3 in DNA: TGTGCCAGTAGTATAAACAGGGAGCATGGCTACACCTTC. Translated, it gives CASSINREHGYTF.

This chain links TRBV3-1 (or the pseudogene TRBV3-2) with TRBJ1-2; the match to TRBD1 covers 10 bases. Germline V gene data show CDR1 as LGHDT and CDR2 as YNNKEL (reference sequence). The J segment lost 4 bases and the V segment lost 3 bases, leaving 5 bases of the junction unmatched. CDR3 length: 15 amino acids. The CDR3 spells CASSQGQGKFYGYTF. For the CDR3, the DNA is TGTGCCAGCAGCCAGGGACAGGGGAAATTCTATGGCTACACCTTC.

The chain uses TRBV28 and TRBJ1-2; tentatively, D is TRBD1 (6 bases). Trimming took off 6 bases at V and 7 bases at J, with 21 bases between the two ends. Per germline, CDR1 MDHEN and CDR2 SYDVKM. CDR3 size: 15 residues. Here the CDR3 DNA reads TGTGCCAGCAGGGACTCCGACAGGCTTTTACGTGGCTACACCTTC. It encodes CASRDSDRLLRGYTF.